The next 2 T cell receptor beta chains were all read from a single sample in a study of CD8+ T cells in alopecia areata. The sequencing template was cDNA reverse transcribed from extracted RNA. Clones were sequenced by immunoSEQ multiplex PCR, and TCRdb holds only the in-frame ones, with some missing. Of about 180,000 clones listed, 58% are singletons. Specified treatment: oral pan-JAK inhibitor, 5-10 mg twice daily. Sample: CD4+ T cells sorted from blood, taken at roughly week 58, from a patient treated with tofacitinib. The receptors stem from a human donor with alopecia areata.

The rearrangement uses TRBV30 and TRBJ2-7, with D hard to call. The CDR3 runs to 12 residues. Trimming pared 2 bases from V and 0 bases from J, leaving 5 bases between. Germline CDR1 is GTSNPN and CDR2 is SVGIG (reference sequence). This CDR3 is CAWSTASYEQYF. As DNA, the CDR3 is TGTGCCTGGAGTACAGCCTCCTACGAGCAGTACTTC.

The chain recombines TRBV5-1 with TRBJ1-1, with TRBD1 as a possible D gene (6 bases). The CDR3 loop spans 15 amino acids. The V end was cut by 0 bases, the J end by 0 bases, with 9 bases between. The germline gives CDR1 SGHRS, CDR2 YFSETQ. The CDR3 DNA is TGCGCCAGCAGCTTGGTAGGGGGGATGAACACTGAAGCTTTCTTT. Protein product: CASSLVGGMNTEAFF. The variable domain in full, with the rest retrieved from reference TRBV5-1 and TRBJ1-1, is KAGVTQTPRYLIKTRGQQVTLSCSPISGHRSVSWYQQTPGQGLQFLFEYFSETQRNKGNFPGRFSGRQFSNSRSEMNVSTLELGDSALYLCASSLVGGMNTEAFFGQGTRLTVV.